Below are 30 T cell receptor beta chains sequenced from a single sample in a study of graft-versus-host responses after intestinal transplantation. Their cognate antigens are unknown. Sequencing was performed with immunoSEQ multiplex PCR; in TCRdb, only in-frame clones are kept and a portion is missing. This table has approximately 94,000 clones, 87% appearing once. This specimen consisted of unstimulated CD4+ T cells sorted from spleen or lymph node cells, obtained before transplant. Receptor source: a human donor who was the organ donor for an intestinal transplant.

The genes are TRBV6-5 and TRBJ2-7; D is tentatively TRBD1 or TRBD2 (5 bases each). V lost 2 bases to trimming and J lost 9 bases, with 17 bases between them. The CDR3 is 14 amino acids. The germline V gene has CDR1 MNHEY and CDR2 SVGAGI. The CDR3 region is CASSYHGTDPRQYF. CDR3 in DNA: TGTGCCAGCAGTTACCACGGGACCGATCCCCGGCAGTACTTC.

The chain joins TRBV2 to TRBJ1-3, with D perhaps matching TRBD1 (6 bases). There are 15 residues in the CDR3. Between the trimmed V and J ends, which lost 4 bases and 1 base, there was a span of 11 bases. CDR1 and CDR2 from the germline V gene are SNHLY and FYNNEI. The CDR3 sequence: CASSVSRGSGNTIYF. Here the CDR3 DNA reads TGTGCCAGCAGTGTCAGCAGGGGATCTGGAAACACCATATATTTT. Combining the CDR3 with reference TRBV2 and TRBJ1-3 gives the whole variable domain EPEVTQTPSHQVTQMGQEVILRCVPISNHLYFYWYRQILGQKVEFLVSFYNNEISEKSEIFDDQFSVERPDGSNFTLKIRSTKLEDSAMYFCASSVSRGSGNTIYFGEGSWLTVV.

The rearrangement joins TRBV30 to TRBJ1-3, with D perhaps TRBD1 (6 bases). V was pared by 8 bases and J by 3 bases, with 14 bases between. Looked up from germline, CDR1 is GTSNPN and CDR2 is SVGIG (reference sequence). The CDR3 spans 13 residues. In nucleotides, the CDR3 is TGTGCCGGGGGGGGGCGCCTTGGAAACACCATATATTTT. Its translation is CAGGGRLGNTIYF.

This sequence joins TRBV19 and TRBJ1-5; D is ambiguous. V was clipped by 2 bases and J by 0 bases, with 11 bases between them. The germline gives CDR1 LNHDA, CDR2 SQIVND (reference sequence). The CDR3 runs to 16 residues. The CDR3: CASSISPLYSNQPQHF. CDR3 in DNA: TGTGCCAGTAGTATATCGCCGCTGTATAGCAATCAGCCCCAGCATTTT.

The chain couples TRBV4-1 to TRBJ1-4; weak D call: TRBD1 (5 bases). This CDR3 has 14 residues. The V and J ends lost 1 base and 8 bases respectively, with 11 bases between them. The germline CDR1 and CDR2 sequences are MGHRA and YSYEKL. The CDR3 DNA reads TGCGCCAGCAGCCAAGGGGGACGATGGGAAAAACTGTTTTTT. Protein sequence: CASSQGGRWEKLFF.

The rearrangement links TRBV18 to TRBJ1-4; D unresolved. The V gene lost 5 bases and the J gene lost 8 bases, with 15 bases spanning the gap. The CDR3 covers 14 residues. The V gene's germline CDR1 is KGHSH and CDR2 LQKENI. The CDR3: CASSAGLGQEKLFF. The CDR3 DNA sequence: TGTGCCAGCTCAGCCGGTCTAGGCCAAGAAAAACTGTTTTTT.

The chain couples TRBV29-1 to TRBJ1-2; the match to TRBD1 covers 7 bases. V trimming: 7 bases; J trimming: 2 bases; junction bases outside the gene matches: 10. The V gene's germline CDR1 is SQVTM and CDR2 ANQGSEA. The CDR3 spans 14 residues. CDR3 DNA sequence: TGCAGCGCATTAACCGGGACAGCGAACTATGGCTACACCTTC. Its protein is CSALTGTANYGYTF.

The chain links TRBV28 to TRBJ1-6; TRBD1 matches 9 bases. Germline V lookup: CDR1 MDHEN, CDR2 SYDVKM. CDR3 length: 15 residues. The J segment lost 6 bases and the V segment lost 6 bases, leaving 6 bases of the junction unmatched. CDR3 sequence: CASRFTGGINSPLHF. DNA of the CDR3: TGTGCCAGCAGGTTTACAGGGGGCATTAATTCACCCCTCCACTTT.

V is TRBV7-9 and J is TRBJ1-1, with no clear D. The CDR3 loop spans 14 amino acids. CDR1 and CDR2 from the germline V gene are SEHNR and FQNEAQ (reference sequence). V lost 2 bases to trimming and J lost 1 base, with 8 bases between them. CDR3 amino acids: CASSLFDPNTEAFF. CDR3 nucleotides: TGTGCCAGCAGCTTATTCGACCCGAACACTGAAGCTTTCTTT. Based on the CDR3 plus reference TRBV7-9 and TRBJ1-1, the full variable domain is DTGVSQNPRHKITKRGQNVTFRCDPISEHNRLYWYRQTLGQGPEFLTYFQNEAQLEKSRLLSDRFSAERPKGSFSTLEIQRTEQGDSAMYLCASSLFDPNTEAFFGQGTRLTVV.

This rearrangement joins TRBV6-5 to TRBJ2-2, with 9 bases matching TRBD1. Unmatched junction bases numbered 4, after V lost 4 bases and J lost 7 bases. In germline, CDR1 is MNHEY, CDR2 SVGAGI. This CDR3 has 14 residues. The chain's CDR3 is CASSSPGQGGELFF. CDR3 in DNA: TGTGCCAGCAGTTCCCCGGGACAGGGCGGGGAGCTGTTTTTT.

The J gene is TRBJ2-7, the V gene TRBV5-6, with D tentatively TRBD1 (6 bases). CDR3 length: 14 amino acids. Germline loops: CDR1 SGHDT, CDR2 YYEEEE. Trimming shortened V by 2 bases and J by 2 bases, and 11 bases separated the two germline ends. The CDR3 loop is CASSLRQGTYEQYF. The CDR3 DNA sequence: TGTGCCAGCAGCTTACGGCAGGGGACCTACGAGCAGTACTTC.

The chain links TRBV30 to TRBJ1-2; the D gene is possibly TRBD1 (6 bases). The CDR3 length is 13 residues. Germline V lookup: CDR1 GTSNPN, CDR2 SVGIG (reference sequence). Trimming stripped 0 bases from V and 4 bases from J, with 9 bases between. Here the CDR3 DNA reads TGTGCCTGGAGTGTACAGGGAACCTATGGCTACACCTTC. Protein sequence: CAWSVQGTYGYTF. Complete variable domain (other parts from reference TRBV30 and TRBJ1-2): SQTIHQWPATLVQPVGSPLSLECTVEGTSNPNLYWYRQAAGRGLQLLFYSVGIGQISSEVPQNLSASRPQDRQFILSSKKLLLSDSGFYLCAWSVQGTYGYTFGSGTRLTVV.

V gene TRBV5-1 combines with J gene TRBJ2-7; 12 bases match TRBD1. CDR3 size: 18 residues. Trimming removed 2 bases from V and 5 bases from J; junction bases left unmatched: 14. Per germline, CDR1 SGHRS and CDR2 YFSETQ. CDR3 bases: TGCGCCAGCAGCTTTTGGGGACAGGGGGCGGATAAACCCGACGAGCAGTACTTC. It translates to CASSFWGQGADKPDEQYF.

This rearrangement joins TRBV18 to TRBJ2-5; 7 positions agree with TRBD1. V lost 6 bases to trimming and J lost 2 bases; unmatched junction nucleotides: 6. This CDR3 region has 14 residues. CDR1 is KGHSH and CDR2 is LQKENI in the germline V gene. CDR3 region: CASSGRDRQETQYF. Here the CDR3 DNA reads TGTGCCAGCTCGGGACGGGACAGACAAGAGACCCAGTACTTC.

The chain recombines TRBV9 with TRBJ2-7; D may match TRBD1 or TRBD2 (5 bases each). The CDR3 extends over 14 amino acids. V lost 0 bases, J lost 3 bases, and 10 bases lay in between. From germline, CDR1 is SGDLS and CDR2 YYNGEE. The CDR3 reads CASSVDGASYEQYF. For the CDR3, the DNA is TGTGCCAGCAGCGTAGACGGGGCAAGCTACGAGCAGTACTTC.

This clone was counted a few times. The CDR3, as DNA: TGTGCCTGGAGGTTACAGCGGACCTCTGGAAACACCATATATTTT. The encoded protein is CAWRLQRTSGNTIYF. The genes are TRBV30 and TRBJ1-3; D not resolved. This CDR3 is built from 15 residues. The V and J ends lost 3 bases and 0 bases respectively, with 12 bases between them. Germline-derived CDR1 and CDR2 are GTSNPN and SVGIG (reference sequence).

The chain combines TRBV7-2 with TRBJ1-2, with a tentative D call TRBD1 (6 bases). With 5 bases removed from V and 4 bases from J, the gap between germline ends came to 17 bases. CDR3 length equals 15 residues. Germline loops: CDR1 SGHTA, CDR2 FQGNSA. CDR3 protein: CASSASFTGSYGYTF. CDR3 nucleotides: TGTGCCAGCAGCGCCAGTTTCACAGGGAGCTATGGCTACACCTTC.

V gene TRBV30 combines with J gene TRBJ2-2; D call uncertain. Germline CDR1 is GTSNPN and CDR2 is SVGIG (reference sequence). Trimming shortened V by 0 bases and J by 8 bases, and 13 bases separated the two germline ends. CDR3 size: 14 residues. CDR3 in DNA: TGTGCCTGGAGTGTATACTTTAATGCGGGGGAGCTGTTTTTT. Residues: CAWSVYFNAGELFF.

J is TRBJ1-2 and V is TRBV5-6; 7 bases match TRBD1. CDR1 is SGHDT and CDR2 is YYEEEE in the germline V gene. After removal of 1 base from V and 2 bases from J, the junction contained 2 bases not matched to a gene. The CDR3 consists of 14 residues. The CDR3 bases are TGTGCCAGCAGCTTGTGGGACAGAAACTATGGCTACACCTTC. This gives the protein CASSLWDRNYGYTF.

This clone was counted a few times. The same CDR3 can be traced to other DNA sequences in this sample. The J gene is TRBJ1-1, the V gene TRBV7-9; D possibly corresponds to TRBD1 (6 bases). This CDR3 spans 13 amino acids. V lost 5 bases, J lost 1 base, and 8 bases lay in between. Germline assignment: CDR1 SEHNR and CDR2 FQNEAQ (reference sequence). CDR3 protein: CASSLQGNTEAFF. As DNA, the CDR3 is TGTGCCAGCAGCCTACAGGGGAACACTGAAGCTTTCTTT.

The chain combines TRBV5-4 with TRBJ1-6, with a weak D call TRBD1 (5 bases). V lost 4 bases and J 7 bases, leaving 15 bases between the germline ends. The germline V gene has CDR1 SGHNT and CDR2 YYREEE (reference sequence). The CDR3 spans 15 residues. The CDR3 DNA reads TGTGCCAGCAGCGCCCTCGGGAAGGGGAATTCACCCCTCCACTTT. Amino acids: CASSALGKGNSPLHF.

A single count supports this clone. The V gene is TRBV27, the J gene TRBJ2-4; 7 nucleotides align to TRBD2. There are 15 residues in the CDR3. Germline CDR1 and CDR2: MNHEY and SMNVEV (reference sequence). The J segment lost 0 bases and the V segment lost 5 bases, leaving 4 bases of the junction unmatched. Written as DNA, the CDR3 is TGTGCCAGCAGTCCTAGCGGAGTAGCCAAAAACATTCAGTACTTC. Its translation: CASSPSGVAKNIQYF.

The V gene is TRBV7-8, the J gene TRBJ1-3; D gene ambiguous. The CDR3 length is 13 residues. Trimming removed 0 bases at V and 2 bases at J, with 2 bases between. Looked up from germline, CDR1 is SGHVS and CDR2 is FQNEAQ. The CDR3: CASSLAAGNTIYF. CDR3 nucleotides: TGTGCCAGCAGCTTAGCGGCTGGAAACACCATATATTTT.

This chain joins TRBV30 and TRBJ1-1, with 7 bases fitting TRBD1. V was pared by 3 bases and J by 8 bases, with 3 bases of the junction left unmatched. This CDR3 has 11 amino acids. Germline V lookup: CDR1 GTSNPN, CDR2 SVGIG (reference sequence). CDR3 sequence (DNA): TGTGCCTGGAGCAAGACAGGGGAAGCTTTCTTT. It yields the protein CAWSKTGEAFF.

This rearrangement joins TRBV6-1 to TRBJ1-2; D is unclear. This CDR3 is built from 14 residues. CDR1 is MNHNS and CDR2 is SASEGT in the germline V gene. V lost 5 bases, J lost 3 bases, and 13 bases lay in between. Here the CDR3 reads CASSSNSGDYGYTF. DNA of the CDR3: TGTGCCAGCAGTTCTAACTCAGGAGACTATGGCTACACCTTC.

The chain joins TRBV6-1 to TRBJ2-7; D call uncertain. The CDR3 is 11 residues long. The ends were cut back, 6 bases at V and 3 bases at J, with 6 bases in the middle. Germline CDR1 MNHNS, CDR2 SASEGT. As DNA, the CDR3 is TGTGCCAGCAGCTACGACTACGAGCAGTACTTC. Its protein is CASSYDYEQYF.

The V gene is TRBV4-1, the J gene TRBJ1-4; 8 positions match TRBD1. The CDR3 loop spans 13 amino acids. V lost 4 bases, J lost 8 bases, and 3 bases stayed unmatched. Germline V gives CDR1 MGHRA, CDR2 YSYEKL. The CDR3 here is CASSRTGGEKLFF. CDR3 DNA sequence: TGCGCCAGCAGCCGTACAGGGGGGGAAAAACTGTTTTTT.

V gene TRBV5-1 combines with J gene TRBJ2-7, with D possibly TRBD1 on 6 matching bases. The CDR3 runs 14 residues. The germline V gene has CDR1 SGHRS and CDR2 YFSETQ. The germline V and J ends were trimmed by 4 bases and 6 bases, with 17 bases remaining between them. CDR3: CASSLDPGAGEQYF. The CDR3 DNA reads TGCGCCAGCAGCCTCGACCCAGGGGCGGGCGAGCAGTACTTC.

The genes are TRBV6-5 and TRBJ1-5, with D tentatively TRBD1 (6 bases). The CDR3 extends over 14 amino acids. In germline, CDR1 is MNHEY, CDR2 SVGAGI. CDR3 region: CAHGGLRVDQPQHF. The CDR3 DNA reads as TGTGCTCACGGGGGGCTAAGGGTGGATCAGCCCCAGCATTTT.

The count of this clone is one. V is TRBV30 and J is TRBJ2-7, with no clear D. Germline values: CDR1 GTSNPN, CDR2 SVGIG (reference sequence). Trimming left V 0 bases short and J 3 bases short, with 12 bases between. The CDR3 totals 14 residues. The CDR3 DNA reads TGTGCCTGGAGTGTAACCCCCTCACTCTACGAGCAGTACTTC. This gives the protein CAWSVTPSLYEQYF.